Below are 9 T cell receptor beta chains sequenced from a single sample in a study of shared clonotypes between healthy human individuals. Clones were sequenced by immunoSEQ multiplex PCR, and TCRdb holds only the in-frame ones, with some missing. The table shows roughly 2 million clones, with roughly 94% occurring only once. The specimen was naive CD4+ T cells sorted from blood. Subset in this sample: CD45RA+ positively selected. These TCRs come from a man aged 18-30 years in good health.

With regard to this clone: The sample has other DNA sequences that encode this CDR3 too. V gene TRBV4-1 combines with J gene TRBJ2-5; D unclear. The germline V and J ends were trimmed by 1 base and 4 bases, with 7 bases remaining between them. This CDR3 region has 13 residues. The germline gives CDR1 MGHRA, CDR2 YSYEKL. CDR3 DNA sequence: TGCGCCAGCAGCCAAGTAATACTAGAGACCCAGTACTTC. Protein product: CASSQVILETQYF.

As to this clone: This CDR3 is also generated by other DNA sequences in the sample. This rearrangement joins TRBV19 to TRBJ1-2, with D unclear. CDR1 LNHDA and CDR2 SQIVND come from the germline V gene (reference sequence). V was clipped by 0 bases and J by 2 bases, with 7 bases between them. The CDR3 runs 14 residues. CDR3 in DNA: TGTGCCAGTAGTATAGATAGAAGCAACTATGGCTACACCTTC. Translating gives CASSIDRSNYGYTF.

The rearrangement uses TRBV2 and TRBJ2-2; D perhaps matches TRBD2 (5 bases). CDR1 SNHLY and CDR2 FYNNEI come from the germline V gene. CDR3 size: 15 residues. Trimming removed 6 bases at V and 3 bases at J, with 14 bases between. The CDR3 sequence is CASSPPGIHTGELFF. In DNA form, the CDR3 reads TGTGCCAGCAGCCCCCCCGGGATCCACACCGGGGAGCTGTTTTTT.

The rearrangement joins TRBV19 to TRBJ2-4; TRBD1 might be the D (5 bases). Germline CDR1 LNHDA, CDR2 SQIVND (reference sequence). Trimming left V 4 bases short and J 11 bases short, with 12 bases between. The CDR3 covers 12 residues. In DNA form, the CDR3 reads TGTGCCAGTAGTACGCCAGCAGGGTTTCAGTACTTC. Translated, it gives CASSTPAGFQYF.

The chain recombines TRBV27 with TRBJ2-1; TRBD2 matches at 9 bases. Germline trimming cut 5 bases from V and 4 bases from J; bases unmatched to any gene: 9. CDR1 and CDR2 from the germline V gene are MNHEY and SMNVEV (reference sequence). CDR3 length equals 16 residues. The chain's CDR3 is CASSLRSGGIYNEQFF. CDR3 coding DNA: TGTGCCAGCAGTCTCCGGAGCGGGGGGATATACAATGAGCAGTTCTTC.

V and J are TRBV4-1 and TRBJ1-6; D may be TRBD1 (5 bases). Trimming removed 4 bases at V and 7 bases at J, with 14 bases between. Germline V gene lookup returns CDR1 MGHRA and CDR2 YSYEKL. The CDR3 is made up of 15 amino acids. The CDR3 reads CASSPEGVGNSPLHF. The CDR3 DNA sequence: TGCGCCAGCAGCCCGGAAGGGGTGGGCAATTCACCCCTCCACTTT.

This clone has a single count. The genes are TRBV6-6 and TRBJ1-3, with D perhaps TRBD1 (5 bases). This CDR3 comprises 13 residues. V shed 7 bases and J shed 2 bases, with 9 bases lying between them. Germline CDR1 MNHNY, CDR2 SVGAGI (reference sequence). Here the CDR3 reads CASIQGPGNTIYF. The CDR3 DNA follows: TGTGCCAGCATCCAGGGTCCTGGAAACACCATATATTTT.

The genes are TRBV2 and TRBJ2-5; possible D gene TRBD1, 6 bases. Germline lookup yields CDR1 SNHLY and CDR2 FYNNEI. V was pared by 6 bases and J by 2 bases, with 13 bases between. The CDR3 is 14 amino acids. CDR3 residues: CASSVGQNQETQYF. The CDR3 nucleotides read TGTGCCAGCAGCGTCGGACAGAATCAAGAGACCCAGTACTTC.

This chain uses TRBV9 with TRBJ2-2; D not resolved. The CDR3 has 14 residues. Germline assignment: CDR1 SGDLS and CDR2 YYNGEE. V was clipped by 0 bases and J by 6 bases, with 9 bases between them. The chain's CDR3 is CASSVGSGSGELFF. The CDR3 nucleotides read TGTGCCAGCAGCGTAGGCAGTGGATCCGGGGAGCTGTTTTTT.